Shown below are 9 T cell receptor beta chains from a single sample sequenced in a study of CD8 T cells in ankylosing spondylitis. Findings and caveats of the study: A motif in TCR beta, a set of fewer than ten highly homologous variants, appeared characteristic of ankylosing spondylitis blood.

TCRdb recomputed calls from the 5' RACE reads with MiXCR, one row per CDR3 protein. Found here are a few hundred thousand distinct CDR3 sequences, 20% to 25% of them singletons; the top ten hold about a sixth. What these receptors recognize is not known. The specimen sequenced was blood, either unsorted or a sorted T cell fraction (not recorded which). The receptors derive from a male donor with ankylosing spondylitis.

CDR3 sequence (DNA): TGCAGTGCTAGGAGCCTTATCTACGAGCAGTACTTC. This gives the protein CSARSLIYEQYF. This chain uses TRBV20-1 with TRBJ2-7; D unresolved. With 3 bases removed from V and 3 bases from J, the gap between germline ends came to 9 bases. This CDR3 has 12 amino acids. Germline V gene sequence: CDR1 DFQATT, CDR2 SNEGSKA (reference sequence).

The gene calls are TRBV19 and TRBJ2-3; 9 positions agree with TRBD2. The V gene's germline CDR1 is LNHDA and CDR2 SQIVND (reference sequence). The CDR3 consists of 16 residues. The trim removed 5 bases at V and 2 bases at J, leaving 8 bases unmatched. The CDR3 reads CASSYSGRSPTDTQYF. The CDR3 nucleotides read TGTGCCAGTAGTTACAGCGGGAGGAGTCCCACAGATACGCAGTATTTT.

The J gene is TRBJ2-6, the V gene TRBV18; 9 bases agree with TRBD2. Trimming took 8 bases from V and 4 from J; bases not matched to a gene: 12. This CDR3 is 17 amino acids long. CDR1 and CDR2 (germline): KGHSH, LQKENI. The CDR3 bases are TGTGCCAGCCGTCCTTCGGCGGGAGGGGTCGGGGCCAACGTCCTGACTTTC. Its protein product is CASRPSAGGVGANVLTF.

This clonotype was counted only a few times. The chain combines TRBV28 with TRBJ1-1, with TRBD1 matching over 7 bases. Germline CDR1 and CDR2: MDHEN and SYDVKM. CDR3 length equals 13 residues. Germline trimming cut 7 bases from V and 5 bases from J; bases unmatched to any gene: 7. CDR3 loop: CASTYRGSTEAFF. DNA for the CDR3: TGTGCCAGCACCTACAGGGGATCGACTGAAGCTTTCTTT.

This clonotype was seen more than once but under ten times. J is TRBJ2-5 and V is TRBV6-5; D uncertain. Deletions cut 0 bases from V and 5 bases from J, with 7 bases between. The CDR3 has 13 amino acids. The germline CDR1 and CDR2 sequences are MNHEY and SVGAGI. The CDR3 here is CASSYSGRETQYF. The CDR3 region has the DNA TGTGCCAGCAGTTACTCAGGGCGGGAGACCCAGTACTTC.

This clonotype was observed a few times. V is TRBV24-1 and J is TRBJ1-5; tentatively, D is TRBD1 (5 bases). V was cut by 3 bases and J by 0 bases, with 14 bases left in between. Per germline, CDR1 KGHDR and CDR2 SFDVKD. This CDR3 is 17 amino acids long. The CDR3 DNA follows: TGTGCCACCAGTGATCCCGCAACAGGTAATAGCAATCAGCCCCAGCATTTT. Its translation: CATSDPATGNSNQPQHF.

This clonotype was detected only a few times. V and J are TRBV2 and TRBJ1-2, with D perhaps TRBD1 (6 bases). The length of the CDR3 is 14 residues. V was clipped by 8 bases and J by 7 bases, with 20 bases between them. Per the germline V gene, CDR1 is SNHLY and CDR2 is FYNNEI. In nucleotides, the CDR3 is TGTGCCAGCCCCGCCTTCATGGGGGCAGGTGGCTACACCTTC. Translation: CASPAFMGAGGYTF. Using reference TRBV2 and TRBJ1-2 for the parts outside the CDR3, the full variable domain is EPEVTQTPSHQVTQMGQEVILRCVPISNHLYFYWYRQILGQKVEFLVSFYNNEISEKSEIFDDQFSVERPDGSNFTLKIRSTKLEDSAMYFCASPAFMGAGGYTFGSGTRLTVV.

This clonotype was counted only a few times. The chain is built from TRBV20-1 and TRBJ2-7, with 10 bases identical to TRBD2. Germline trimming cut 6 bases from V and 3 bases from J; bases unmatched to any gene: 8. The CDR3 is made up of 14 amino acids. CDR1 DFQATT and CDR2 SNEGSKA come from the germline V gene (reference sequence). In nucleotides, the CDR3 is TGCAGTGCCAGAAAACTAGCGGGGTTCTACGAGCAGTACTTC. It encodes CSARKLAGFYEQYF.

The J gene is TRBJ2-1, the V gene TRBV2; 8 nucleotides match TRBD2. CDR3 length equals 16 residues. Germline V gene data show CDR1 as SNHLY and CDR2 as FYNNEI. J lost 4 bases, V lost 4 bases, and 9 bases had no gene match. Written as DNA, the CDR3 is TGTGCCAGCAGTGGACGGAAACTAGCGGAGTACAATGAGCAGTTCTTC. Translating it yields CASSGRKLAEYNEQFF.